These 3 T cell receptor beta chains originate from one sample sequenced in a study of T-cell memory formation after mild COVID-19. Via MiXCR, TCRdb re-called the 5' RACE reads, giving one row per CDR3 protein. The sample holds approximately 490,000 distinct CDR3 sequences, about a fifth seen once. Specimen: PBMCs or a T cell subset sorted from them (not recorded which). These receptors all come from an adult woman who had mild COVID-19 (a few samples of this study predate the infection). Cell type and time point are not known.

The chain has TRBV6-2 or TRBV6-3 and TRBJ2-7; 7 nucleotides line up with TRBD1. J lost 0 bases, V lost 0 bases, and 5 bases had no gene match. Germline assignment: CDR1 MNHEY and CDR2 SVGEGT. The CDR3 length is 16 residues. The CDR3 sequence: CASSYSIRGLSYEQYF. The CDR3 DNA sequence: TGTGCCAGCAGTTACTCCATAAGGGGGCTCTCCTACGAGCAGTACTTC.

This clonotype was picked up many times. The J gene is TRBJ2-4, the V gene TRBV5-1; TRBD1 matches at 10 bases. Per germline, CDR1 SGHRS and CDR2 YFSETQ. Unmatched junction bases numbered 7, after V lost 4 bases and J lost 3 bases. There are 16 residues in the CDR3. The CDR3: CASSTGTGAHKNIQYF. In DNA, the CDR3 is TGCGCCAGCAGCACCGGGACAGGGGCCCACAAAAACATTCAGTACTTC.

V gene TRBV12-3 or TRBV12-4 combines with J gene TRBJ2-7, with 9 bases fitting TRBD1. The CDR3 loop spans 16 amino acids. J lost 2 bases, V lost 5 bases, and 10 bases had no gene match. CDR3 amino acids: CASSPTPGTGTYEQYF. CDR3 sequence (DNA): TGTGCCAGCAGTCCGACCCCCGGGACAGGGACCTACGAGCAGTACTTC.